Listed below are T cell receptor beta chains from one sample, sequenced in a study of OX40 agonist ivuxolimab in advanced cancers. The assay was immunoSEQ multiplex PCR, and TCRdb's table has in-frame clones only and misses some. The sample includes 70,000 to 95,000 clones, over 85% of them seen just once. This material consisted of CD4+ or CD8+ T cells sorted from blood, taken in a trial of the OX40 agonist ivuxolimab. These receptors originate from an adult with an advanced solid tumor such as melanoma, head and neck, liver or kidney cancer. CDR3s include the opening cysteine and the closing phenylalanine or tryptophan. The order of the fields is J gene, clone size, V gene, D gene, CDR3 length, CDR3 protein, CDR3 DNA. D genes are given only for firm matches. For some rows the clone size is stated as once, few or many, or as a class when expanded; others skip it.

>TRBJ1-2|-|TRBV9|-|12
CASSTGQGGYTF
TGTGCCAGCAGCACCGGACAAGGTGGCTACACCTTC
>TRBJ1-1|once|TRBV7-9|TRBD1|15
CASSRDRGLNTEAFF
TGTGCCAGCAGCCGGGACAGGGGGCTGAACACTGAAGCTTTCTTT
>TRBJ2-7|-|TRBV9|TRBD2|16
CASSVEARTSSYEQYF
TGTGCCAGCAGCGTAGAAGCTAGGACTAGCTCCTACGAGCAGTACTTC
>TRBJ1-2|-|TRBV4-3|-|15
CASSQNGAPTYGYTF
TGCGCCAGCAGCCAGAACGGAGCACCTACCTATGGCTACACCTTC
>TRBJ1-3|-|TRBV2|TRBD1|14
CASTGDFSGNTIYF
TGTGCCAGTACAGGGGATTTCTCTGGAAACACCATATATTTT
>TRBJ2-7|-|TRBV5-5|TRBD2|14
CASSLGSGTYEQYF
TGTGCCAGCAGCTTGGGGAGCGGGACCTACGAGCAGTACTTC
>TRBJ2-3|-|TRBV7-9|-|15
CASSFGYTSTDTQYF
TGTGCCAGCAGCTTCGGCTATACTAGCACAGATACGCAGTATTTT
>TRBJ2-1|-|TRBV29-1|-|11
CSVDSRSEQFF
TGCAGCGTAGATAGCAGAAGTGAGCAGTTCTTC
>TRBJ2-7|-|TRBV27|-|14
CASSFDPGVYEQYF
TGTGCCAGCAGTTTCGATCCCGGGGTCTACGAGCAGTACTTC
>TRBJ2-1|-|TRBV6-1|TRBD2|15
CASSKAGGPVNEQFF
TGTGCCAGCAGTAAAGCGGGAGGGCCAGTTAATGAGCAGTTCTTC
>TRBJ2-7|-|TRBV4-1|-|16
CASSQETGGQVKGQYF
TGCGCCAGCAGCCAAGAGACGGGAGGACAGGTTAAAGGGCAGTACTTC
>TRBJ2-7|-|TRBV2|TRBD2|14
CASLSGEKLYEQYF
TGTGCCAGCCTTAGCGGGGAGAAACTCTACGAGCAGTACTTC
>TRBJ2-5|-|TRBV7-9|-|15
CASSPRYQAGETQYF
TGTGCCAGCAGCCCCCGGTATCAGGCGGGAGAGACCCAGTACTTC
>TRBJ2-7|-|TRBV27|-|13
CASSWRTSYEQYF
TGTGCCAGCAGTTGGAGGACAAGCTACGAGCAGTACTTC
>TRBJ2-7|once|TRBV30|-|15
CAWSLGTSTMGEQYF
TGTGCCTGGAGTTTGGGGACGTCTACTATGGGGGAGCAGTACTTC
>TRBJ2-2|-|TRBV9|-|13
CASSVEDTGELFF
TGTGCCAGCAGCGTAGAGGACACCGGGGAGCTGTTTTTT